This T cell receptor beta chain was profiled in a study of blood T cells in healthy people across ages. J lost 3 bases, V lost 6 bases, and 6 bases had no gene match. This CDR3 has 14 amino acids. Germline V CDR1 and CDR2: DFQATT, SNEGSKA (reference sequence). Sample-barcoded 5' priming and a J-beta primer mix drove a second PCR of about 6 to 12 cycles. TCRdb redid the calling of the 5' RACE reads with MiXCR, one entry per CDR3 protein. This sample carries about 2 million distinct CDR3 sequences, roughly 52% of them seen once, and the ten largest clones take about 2.1%. Sequencing used blood. The chain joins TRBV20-1 to TRBJ2-5; 11 bases align to TRBD1. The sequence derives from a woman aged 40 to 49 in good health. The CDR3 DNA is TGCAGTGCATACCGGGACAGGGGGAAAGAGACCCAGTACTTC. This translates into CSAYRDRGKETQYF.